These 5 T cell receptor beta chains came from one sample sequenced in a study of T cells in Graves' hyperthyroidism and ophthalmopathy. From RNA transcripts, TCR beta CDR3 regions were amplified. A first-round RT-PCR of the TCR CDR3 used the HTBI primer set. TCRdb itself ran the multiplex PCR reads through MiXCR, one entry per CDR3 protein. The sample records approximately 620,000 distinct CDR3 sequences, around 14% being singletons. The sequenced material came from blood. Every receptor here comes from a woman in her twenties or thirties with Graves' hyperthyroidism that later progressed to Graves' ophthalmopathy.

With respect to this clonotype: No conserved phenylalanine or tryptophan is present at the end of the CDR3, so a read error is the likely explanation. CDR3 DNA sequence: TGTGCCAGCAGCGGGTGGGATAAGTACAATGAGCAGTTCCTC. Amino acid sequence: CASSGWDKYNEQFL. The rearrangement links TRBV7-2 to TRBJ2-1; D gene ambiguous. Germline CDR1 is SGHTA and CDR2 is FQGNSA. Trimming removed 5 bases at V and 4 bases at J, with 12 bases between. The CDR3 runs to 14 residues.

This clonotype appeared many times. The rearrangement joins TRBV30 to TRBJ2-5; D unresolved. The V end lost 1 base, the J end lost 1 base, and 13 bases lay between the germline ends. This CDR3 has 15 amino acids. The V gene's germline CDR1 is GTSNPN and CDR2 SVGIG (reference sequence). The DNA of the CDR3 is TGTGCCTGGAGTGCTTCGACGGCGTCCCAAGAGACCCAGTACTTC. It codes for CAWSASTASQETQYF. Filled out from reference TRBV30 and TRBJ2-5, the complete variable domain reads SQTIHQWPATLVQPVGSPLSLECTVEGTSNPNLYWYRQAAGRGLQLLFYSVGIGQISSEVPQNLSASRPQDRQFILSSKKLLLSDSGFYLCAWSASTASQETQYFGPGTRLLVL.

There are a few counts of this clonotype. A much larger clone differs by one base, so this may be a read error. This CDR3 is missing its conserved last phenylalanine or tryptophan, likely due to a read error. DNA for the CDR3: TGTGCCAGCAGTTTTATTGGGGGCCCGAGCTCCTACGAGCAGTACATC. Translated: CASSFIGGPSSYEQYI. The J gene is TRBJ2-7, the V gene TRBV12-3 or TRBV12-4, with D maybe TRBD1 (6 bases). V lost 3 bases and J lost 0, with 15 bases in between. The CDR3 is 16 amino acids.

V and J are TRBV7-2 and TRBJ2-1; D uncertain. Germline V gene data show CDR1 as SGHTA and CDR2 as FQGNSA. CDR3 length equals 13 residues. Trimming removed 2 bases from V and 9 bases from J, with 11 bases in between. Written as DNA, the CDR3 is TGTGCCAGCAGCTTATCCGTGACAACTGAGCAGTTCTTC. Amino acids: CASSLSVTTEQFF.

This clonotype turned up a few times. The chain has TRBV20-1 and TRBJ2-3; no clear D. V dropped 1 base and J dropped 4 bases, with 9 bases sitting between them. Germline CDR1 is DFQATT and CDR2 is SNEGSKA (reference sequence). The CDR3 is made up of 13 amino acids. CDR3 coding DNA: TGCAGTGCTAGAGTGGAAACCCCAGATACGCAGTATTTT. As protein: CSARVETPDTQYF.